One sample yielded the 30 T cell receptor beta chains listed below, sequenced in a study of OX40 agonist ivuxolimab in advanced cancers. The library came from the immunoSEQ multiplex PCR assay. TCRdb took this table from immuneACCESS and kept in-frame rearrangements with V and J called. Such tables lack part of the clones; where checked against another copy, unresolved V genes explain under half of the gap, and the rest is unexplained. This sample has approximately 68,000 clones in its table, and more than 85% of those were observed once. The top ten clonotypes cover roughly a tenth of the sample. This material consisted of CD4+ or CD8+ T cells sorted from blood, taken in a trial of the OX40 agonist ivuxolimab. The source of these receptors is an adult with an advanced solid tumor such as melanoma, head and neck, liver or kidney cancer.

The CDR3 coding sequence is TGCGCCAGCAGCCGTCCTAGCGGGGGAGACACAGATACGCAGTATTTT. Translated: CASSRPSGGDTDTQYF. The chain joins TRBV5-1 to TRBJ2-3; 10 positions agree with TRBD2. The CDR3 runs 16 residues. V was pared by 4 bases and J by 2 bases, with 7 bases of the junction left unmatched. Germline CDR1 reads SGHRS; CDR2 reads YFSETQ.

The chain combines TRBV25-1 with TRBJ2-3; 7 positions match TRBD2. This CDR3 has 14 amino acids. Germline trimming cut 11 bases from V and 2 bases from J; bases unmatched to any gene: 10. Germline-derived CDR1 and CDR2 are MGHDK and SYGVNS. CDR3 sequence reads: CASMGGVITDTQYF. Here the CDR3 DNA reads TGTGCCTCAATGGGGGGGGTTATCACAGATACGCAGTATTTT.

The DNA of the CDR3 is TGTGCCAGCAAAAGTGGAGTCGCCAATCAGCCCCAGCATTTT. It encodes CASKSGVANQPQHF. The chain employs TRBV5-6 and TRBJ1-5; D not certain. Germline V gene lookup returns CDR1 SGHDT and CDR2 YYEEEE. Trimming pared 6 bases from V and 3 bases from J, leaving 13 bases between. The CDR3 totals 14 residues.

V usage is TRBV7-6 and J usage is TRBJ1-1, with D unclear. Germline CDR1 is SGHVS and CDR2 is FNYEAQ. The V end was cut by 0 bases, the J end by 2 bases, with 10 bases between. This CDR3 has 15 amino acids. The CDR3 DNA reads as TGTGCCAGCAGCTTAGCGCTGGGCAGTAACACTGAAGCTTTCTTT. It translates to CASSLALGSNTEAFF.

The gene calls are TRBV5-1 and TRBJ2-2; D is tentatively TRBD1 or TRBD2 (5 bases each). The CDR3 contains 12 residues. Germline loops: CDR1 SGHRS, CDR2 YFSETQ. V shed 4 bases and J shed 6 bases, with 7 bases lying between them. The CDR3 sequence: CASSEGSGELFF. CDR3 DNA sequence: TGCGCCAGCAGCGAGGGGTCCGGGGAGCTGTTTTTT.

This rearrangement joins TRBV2 to TRBJ2-7; no firm D call. The germline CDR1 and CDR2 sequences are SNHLY and FYNNEI. The CDR3 spans 14 residues. Trimming stripped 3 bases from V and 2 bases from J, with 11 bases between. The CDR3 region has the DNA TGTGCCAGCAGTGACGGTGTTGGCGCCTACGAGCAGTACTTC. Translation: CASSDGVGAYEQYF.

This clone was recorded only once. The chain links TRBV7-8 to TRBJ2-7; TRBD1 is a possible D gene (6 bases). V was trimmed by 3 bases and J by 6 bases, leaving 18 bases between them. The CDR3 is 15 amino acids. Per the germline V gene, CDR1 is SGHVS and CDR2 is FQNEAQ. The CDR3 loop reads CASSFSDLGAGEQYF. Here the CDR3 DNA reads TGTGCCAGCAGCTTTTCGGATTTGGGGGCAGGCGAGCAGTACTTC.

The CDR3 DNA is TGTGCCAGCAGCGGGAAGGGGGGAAACACCATATATTTT. Protein: CASSGKGGNTIYF. The chain has TRBV9 and TRBJ1-3; perhaps TRBD1 as D (5 bases). The CDR3 spans 13 residues. The germline gives CDR1 SGDLS, CDR2 YYNGEE. V was clipped by 3 bases and J by 4 bases, with 8 bases between them.

This chain links TRBV7-9 with TRBJ1-4; 7 positions match TRBD1. The CDR3 length is 17 residues. Per the germline V gene, CDR1 is SEHNR and CDR2 is FQNEAQ (reference sequence). DNA of the CDR3: TGTGCAAGTGGGTTAAAAGGGGGCTATCTGAGGAATGAAAAACTGTTTTTT. Its protein is CASGLKGGYLRNEKLFF.

V gene TRBV7-6 combines with J gene TRBJ1-2, with 7 bases aligning to TRBD1. The junction had 4 bases not matched to a gene; V was cut back by 1 base and J by 5 bases. In germline, CDR1 is SGHVS, CDR2 FNYEAQ. The CDR3 contains 14 residues. CDR3 loop: CASSLEGGGYGYTF. CDR3 sequence (DNA): TGTGCCAGCAGCTTAGAAGGGGGCGGTTATGGCTACACCTTC.

The J gene is TRBJ2-2, the V gene TRBV27; 7 bases map to TRBD1. Germline lookup yields CDR1 MNHEY and CDR2 SMNVEV (reference sequence). With V trimmed by 7 bases and J by 3 bases, 8 bases remained unmatched. CDR3 length: 15 amino acids. The CDR3 nucleotides read TGTGCCAGCACTTACGTGACAGGGTACACCGGGGAGCTGTTTTTT. Its protein product is CASTYVTGYTGELFF.

The chain recombines TRBV5-1 with TRBJ2-7; D not certain. The V end lost 2 bases, the J end lost 1 base, and 7 bases lay between the germline ends. This CDR3 spans 13 amino acids. CDR1 and CDR2 (germline): SGHRS, YFSETQ. The CDR3 DNA reads as TGCGCCAGCAGCTTCGACGGATCCTACGAGCAGTACTTC. Amino acid sequence: CASSFDGSYEQYF.

J is TRBJ2-7 and V is TRBV9, with D tentatively TRBD1 or TRBD2 (5 bases each). The CDR3 contains 14 residues. Trimming took 0 bases from V and 6 from J, leaving 13 bases between them. CDR1 and CDR2 from the germline V gene are SGDLS and YYNGEE. CDR3 protein: CASSVATSGTEQYF. Written as DNA, the CDR3 is TGTGCCAGCAGCGTAGCTACGTCAGGGACCGAGCAGTACTTC.

This clone appeared once. The CDR3 DNA reads as TGTGCCAGCTTCGATCCGGGACAATTGAAGACCCAGTACTTC. This gives the protein CASFDPGQLKTQYF. The chain employs TRBV2 and TRBJ2-5; possibly TRBD1 for D (6 bases). V was shortened by 8 bases and J by 6 bases, with 19 bases between the two germline ends. Germline lookup yields CDR1 SNHLY and CDR2 FYNNEI. The CDR3 sequence is 14 residues long.

The chain joins TRBV9 to TRBJ1-1; D not certain. Germline V lookup: CDR1 SGDLS, CDR2 YYNGEE. Trimming pared 3 bases from V and 1 base from J, leaving 10 bases between. This CDR3 has 14 residues. Here the CDR3 reads CASSAGSPNTEAFF. The CDR3 nucleotides are TGTGCCAGCAGCGCTGGGTCTCCGAACACTGAAGCTTTCTTT. Complete variable domain (other parts from reference TRBV9 and TRBJ1-1): DSGVTQTPKHLITATGQRVTLRCSPRSGDLSVYWYQQSLDQGLQFLIQYYNGEERAKGNILERFSAQQFPDLHSELNLSSLELGDSALYFCASSAGSPNTEAFFGQGTRLTVV.

The chain joins TRBV4-1 to TRBJ1-1, with TRBD1 matching 7 bases. The trim removed 3 bases at V and 0 bases at J, leaving 7 bases unmatched. The CDR3 sequence is 16 residues long. Germline lookup yields CDR1 MGHRA and CDR2 YSYEKL. CDR3 coding DNA: TGCGCCAGCAGCCAGAGACAGGGATTTATGAACACTGAAGCTTTCTTT. This sequence encodes CASSQRQGFMNTEAFF.

This rearrangement joins TRBV9 to TRBJ1-2; TRBD1 agrees at 10 bases. Per the germline V gene, CDR1 is SGDLS and CDR2 is YYNGEE. The ends lost 3 bases at V and 4 bases at J; junction bases unmatched: 6. The CDR3 length is 15 residues. Written as DNA, the CDR3 is TGTGCCAGCAGCGAGGGGGGACAGGGGACCTATGGCTACACCTTC. It specifies CASSEGGQGTYGYTF.

The chain joins TRBV19 to TRBJ1-4; D call uncertain. V was trimmed by 5 bases and J by 3 bases, leaving 10 bases between them. CDR3 length: 14 amino acids. Germline V gene lookup returns CDR1 LNHDA and CDR2 SQIVND (reference sequence). The CDR3 loop reads CASSGSRSNEKLFF. Written as DNA, the CDR3 is TGTGCCAGTAGTGGCAGTCGCTCTAATGAAAAACTGTTTTTT.

The chain couples TRBV5-6 to TRBJ1-5; weak D call: TRBD1 (5 bases). V was cut by 4 bases and J by 3 bases, with 8 bases left in between. This CDR3 has 13 amino acids. Germline CDR1 reads SGHDT; CDR2 reads YYEEEE. The CDR3 DNA reads TGTGCCAGCAGCCGGGGGAACAATCAGCCCCAGCATTTT. Protein sequence: CASSRGNNQPQHF.

This rearrangement joins TRBV5-4 to TRBJ2-2; D call uncertain. V shed 2 bases and J shed 6 bases, with 2 bases lying between them. Germline loops: CDR1 SGHNT, CDR2 YYREEE (reference sequence). The CDR3 runs 11 residues. Here the CDR3 DNA reads TGTGCCAGCAGCTTATCCGGGGAGCTGTTTTTT. Amino acids: CASSLSGELFF.

The V and J genes are TRBV27 and TRBJ2-1; the match to TRBD1 covers 8 bases. The junction had 8 bases not matched to a gene; V was cut back by 5 bases and J by 5 bases. This CDR3 comprises 15 residues. CDR1 MNHEY and CDR2 SMNVEV come from the germline V gene (reference sequence). The CDR3 bases are TGTGCCAGCAGTCCCGGGACAGGAACTCACAATGAGCAGTTCTTC. This codes for CASSPGTGTHNEQFF.

This clone was observed a single time. This rearrangement joins TRBV4-2 to TRBJ2-1; D ambiguous. The CDR3 contains 16 residues. V dropped 3 bases and J dropped 5 bases, with 17 bases sitting between them. From germline, CDR1 is LGHNA and CDR2 YNFKEQ. CDR3 protein: CASSHADQAVHNEQFF. The CDR3 DNA follows: TGTGCCAGCAGCCACGCTGACCAGGCGGTCCACAATGAGCAGTTCTTC.

This chain connects TRBV19 to TRBJ2-1, with D maybe TRBD2 (6 bases). The CDR3 contains 21 residues. Germline V gene data show CDR1 as LNHDA and CDR2 as SQIVND (reference sequence). Trimming removed 4 bases at V and 6 bases at J, with 34 bases between. The CDR3 loop is CASSTLEEGDSLYRQINEQFF. The CDR3 nucleotides are TGTGCCAGTAGTACCCTAGAGGAGGGCGACTCGTTATACAGGCAGATCAATGAGCAGTTCTTC.

This sequence joins TRBV7-3 and TRBJ2-2; tentative D call: TRBD1 (6 bases). The germline V and J ends were trimmed by 11 bases and 7 bases, with 14 bases remaining between them. This CDR3 contains 12 residues. Germline CDR1 and CDR2: SGHTA and FQGTGA. The chain's CDR3 is CAVWGPSGELFF. The CDR3 bases are TGTGCCGTGTGGGGGCCGAGCGGGGAGCTGTTTTTT.

This clone is labeled medium-sized. The V and J genes are TRBV29-1 and TRBJ1-3; D ambiguous. This CDR3 region has 13 residues. V was pared by 5 bases and J by 2 bases, with 10 bases between. Germline V gene sequence: CDR1 SQVTM, CDR2 ANQGSEA. The chain's CDR3 is CSVRASAGNTIYF. The DNA of the CDR3 is TGCAGCGTTCGGGCTTCGGCTGGAAACACCATATATTTT.

The chain joins TRBV30 to TRBJ1-1; 7 nucleotides line up with TRBD1. The V segment lost 0 bases and the J segment 3 bases; nucleotides outside the gene matches: 4. From germline, CDR1 is GTSNPN and CDR2 SVGIG (reference sequence). The CDR3 runs to 14 residues. The CDR3 region is CAWSVRGRDTEAFF. In DNA, the CDR3 is TGTGCCTGGAGTGTGAGGGGGCGCGACACTGAAGCTTTCTTT.

The gene calls are TRBV5-6 and TRBJ2-7; no definite D call. V dropped 1 base and J dropped 0 bases, with 11 bases sitting between them. The length of the CDR3 is 15 residues. Germline-derived CDR1 and CDR2 are SGHDT and YYEEEE. CDR3 coding DNA: TGTGCCAGCAGCTTGCTGGGTAGGAGCTCCTACGAGCAGTACTTC. This gives the protein CASSLLGRSSYEQYF.

CDR3 in amino acids: CASSERPNSYEQYF. CDR3 sequence (DNA): TGCGCCAGCAGCGAGCGGCCCAACTCCTACGAGCAGTACTTC. The chain recombines TRBV4-1 with TRBJ2-7; possible D gene TRBD2, 5 bases. CDR1 and CDR2 (germline): MGHRA, YSYEKL. V was clipped by 5 bases and J by 0 bases, with 11 bases between them. This CDR3 spans 14 amino acids.

The chain recombines TRBV9 with TRBJ2-7; maybe TRBD1 (6 bases). Germline lookup yields CDR1 SGDLS and CDR2 YYNGEE. The CDR3 is 14 residues long. V gave up 4 bases and J gave up 7 bases, with 18 bases separating them. In DNA form, the CDR3 reads TGTGCCAGCAGCTTAGGACAGTTTCCTGTGGAGCAGTACTTC. Translation gives CASSLGQFPVEQYF.

V and J are TRBV27 and TRBJ1-4; D gene unclear. The V gene lost 6 bases and the J gene lost 3 bases, with 11 bases spanning the gap. The CDR3 has 14 residues. Germline CDR1 is MNHEY and CDR2 is SMNVEV (reference sequence). CDR3 in amino acids: CASRKFEANEKLFF. CDR3 nucleotide sequence: TGTGCCAGCAGAAAATTTGAAGCTAATGAAAAACTGTTTTTT.